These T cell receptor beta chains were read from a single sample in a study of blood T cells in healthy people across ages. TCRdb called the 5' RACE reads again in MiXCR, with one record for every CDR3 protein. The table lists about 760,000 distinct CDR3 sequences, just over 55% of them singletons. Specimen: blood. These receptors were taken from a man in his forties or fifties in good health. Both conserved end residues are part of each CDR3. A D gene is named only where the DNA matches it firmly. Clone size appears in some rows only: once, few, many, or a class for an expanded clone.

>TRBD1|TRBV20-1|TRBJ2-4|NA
CSARAVDRSKNIQYF
TGCAGTGCTAGAGCCGTGGACAGGTCCAAAAACATTCAGTACTTC
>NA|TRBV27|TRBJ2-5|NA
CASSLSTGQNQQETQYF
TGTGCCAGCAGTTTATCAACGGGACAAAACCAGCAAGAGACCCAGTACTTC
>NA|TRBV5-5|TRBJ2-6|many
CASSLGLQAPGAGANVLTF
TGTGCCAGCAGCTTGGGGCTTCAAGCCCCGGGGGCTGGGGCCAACGTCCTGACTTTC
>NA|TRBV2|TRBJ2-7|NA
CASSGRGQSASPRSYEQYF
TGTGCCAGCAGTGGGCGAGGTCAGTCGGCCAGTCCCAGGTCCTACGAGCAGTACTTC
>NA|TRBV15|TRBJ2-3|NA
CATSSSRGGGTDTQYF
TGTGCCACCAGCTCGTCTCGCGGAGGAGGGACAGATACGCAGTATTTT
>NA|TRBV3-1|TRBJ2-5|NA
CASSQGQRALQETQYF
TGTGCCAGCAGCCAAGGTCAGCGGGCGCTACAAGAGACCCAGTACTTC
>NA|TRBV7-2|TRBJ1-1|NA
CASSLQAGAFMNTEAFF
TGTGCCAGCAGCTTACAGGCAGGGGCTTTCATGAACACTGAAGCTTTCTTT
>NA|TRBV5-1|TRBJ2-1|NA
CASSPEGPGGSYNEQFF
TGCGCCAGCAGCCCGGAAGGACCAGGGGGGTCCTACAATGAGCAGTTCTTC
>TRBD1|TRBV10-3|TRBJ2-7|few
CAAGPGQLYEQYF
TGTGCCGCCGGGCCGGGACAGCTCTACGAGCAGTACTTC
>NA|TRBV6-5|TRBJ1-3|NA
CASTETAGENTIYF
TGTGCCAGCACCGAAACAGCGGGGGAAAACACCATATATTTT
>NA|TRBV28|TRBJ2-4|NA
CASSRQSVDSIQYF
TGTGCCAGCAGTCGACAGAGTGTGGATAGCATTCAGTACTTC
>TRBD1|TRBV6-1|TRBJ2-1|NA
CASSELDRGVYGEQFF
TGTGCCAGCAGTGAACTAGACAGGGGGGTCTACGGTGAGCAGTTCTTC
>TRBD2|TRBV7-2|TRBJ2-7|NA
CASSLASFGRGGSSYEQYF
TGTGCCAGCAGCTTAGCAAGCTTTGGTCGCGGGGGGAGCTCCTACGAGCAGTACTTC
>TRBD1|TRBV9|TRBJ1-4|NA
CASSAPLSGGELFF
TGTGCCAGCAGCGCCCCATTATCAGGGGGGGAACTGTTTTTT
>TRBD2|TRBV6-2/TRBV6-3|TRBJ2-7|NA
CASSYAGEIYEQYF
TGTGCCAGCAGTTACGCGGGAGAGATCTACGAGCAGTACTTC
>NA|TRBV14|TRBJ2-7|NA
CASSQRRGVAGEQYF
TGTGCCAGCAGCCAACGCAGGGGGGTCGCCGGCGAGCAGTACTTC
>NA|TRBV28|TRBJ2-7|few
CASSLFYVARPSYEQYF
TGTGCCAGCAGTTTATTTTATGTAGCGAGACCCTCCTACGAGCAGTACTTC
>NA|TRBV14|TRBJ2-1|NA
CASSQELGGGWNEQFF
TGTGCCAGCAGCCAAGAATTGGGAGGGGGTTGGAATGAGCAGTTCTTC
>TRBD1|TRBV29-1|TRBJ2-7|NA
CSVKGPGTGAYEQYF
TGCAGCGTGAAGGGCCCCGGGACAGGGGCCTACGAGCAGTACTTC
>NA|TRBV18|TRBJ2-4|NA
CASSPEGKNIQYF
TGTGCCAGCTCACCTGAGGGCAAAAACATTCAGTACTTC
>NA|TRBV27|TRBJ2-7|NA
CASSLFSSGGSYEQYF
TGTGCCAGCAGTTTATTCAGTAGCGGAGGTTCCTACGAGCAGTACTTC
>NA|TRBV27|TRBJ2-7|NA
CASSGTGTLYEQYF
TGTGCCAGCAGTGGTACCGGGACACTCTACGAGCAGTACTTC
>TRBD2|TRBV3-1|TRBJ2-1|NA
CASSPRGTSGSPSYNEQFF
TGTGCCAGCAGCCCCCGGGGGACTAGCGGGAGCCCGTCCTACAATGAGCAGTTCTTC
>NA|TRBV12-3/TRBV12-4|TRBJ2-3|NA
CASSLAPGGRDTQYF
TGTGCCAGCAGTTTAGCACCTGGGGGCAGGGATACGCAGTATTTT
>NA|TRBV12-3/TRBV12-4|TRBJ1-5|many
CASSFSGQPQHF
TGTGCCAGCAGTTTTTCAGGTCAGCCCCAGCATTTT
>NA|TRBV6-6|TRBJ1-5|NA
CASRTTALLNQPQHF
TGTGCCAGCAGAACGACAGCCCTACTCAATCAGCCCCAGCATTTT
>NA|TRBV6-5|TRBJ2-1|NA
CASSPRPSSYNEQFF
TGTGCCAGCAGCCCCAGACCCAGCTCCTACAATGAGCAGTTCTTC
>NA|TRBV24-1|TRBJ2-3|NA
CATSVTTDTQYF
TGTGCCACCAGTGTAACGACAGATACGCAGTATTTT
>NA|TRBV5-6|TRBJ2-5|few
CASSSPILAVQETQYF
TGTGCCAGCAGCTCCCCGATCCTGGCGGTACAAGAGACCCAGTACTTC
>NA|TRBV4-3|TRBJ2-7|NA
CASSQTATAIYEQYF
TGCGCCAGCAGCCAAACCGCGACAGCCATCTACGAGCAGTACTTC
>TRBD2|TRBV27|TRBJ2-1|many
CASSPRLAGEQFF
TGTGCCAGCAGTCCCAGGCTAGCGGGTGAGCAGTTCTTC
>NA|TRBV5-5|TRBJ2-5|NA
CASSQGYSQETQYF
TGTGCCAGCAGCCAGGGGTACAGTCAAGAGACCCAGTACTTC
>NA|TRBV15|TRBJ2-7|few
CATSTGTEFYEQYF
TGTGCCACCAGCACGGGGACGGAGTTCTACGAGCAGTACTTC
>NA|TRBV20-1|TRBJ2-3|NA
CSASMTDTQYF
TGCAGTGCTAGTATGACAGATACGCAGTATTTT
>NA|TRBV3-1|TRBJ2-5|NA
CASSQVGGAGTQYF
TGTGCCAGCAGCCAAGTCGGGGGAGCCGGGACCCAGTACTTC
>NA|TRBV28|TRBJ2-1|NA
CASPKRGETASYNEQFF
TGTGCCAGCCCTAAACGAGGGGAGACCGCCTCCTACAATGAGCAGTTCTTC
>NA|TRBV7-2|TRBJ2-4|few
CASSLGGGRQNIQYF
TGTGCCAGCAGCTTAGGGGGGGGCAGACAAAACATTCAGTACTTC
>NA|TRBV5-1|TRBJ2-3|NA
CASSENPRASTDTQYF
TGCGCCAGCAGCGAAAACCCCAGGGCGAGCACAGATACGCAGTATTTT
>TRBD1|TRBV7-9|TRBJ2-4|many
CASSSTGDNIQYF
TGTGCCAGCAGCTCTACAGGGGATAACATTCAGTACTTC
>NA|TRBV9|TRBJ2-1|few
CASGGNNEQFF
TGTGCCAGTGGGGGGAACAATGAGCAGTTCTTC
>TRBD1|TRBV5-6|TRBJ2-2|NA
CASSRGTGLNTGELFF
TGTGCCAGCAGCCGGGGGACAGGGCTGAACACCGGGGAGCTGTTTTTT
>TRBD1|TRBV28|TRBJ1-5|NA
CASSRTGANQPQHF
TGTGCCAGCAGTCGGACAGGGGCCAATCAGCCCCAGCATTTT
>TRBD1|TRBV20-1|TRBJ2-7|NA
CSATPDRVSYEQYF
TGCAGTGCTACCCCGGACAGGGTCTCCTACGAGCAGTACTTC
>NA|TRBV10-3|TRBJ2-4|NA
CAISESDSAGRNIQYF
TGTGCCATCAGTGAGTCGGATTCTGCAGGGCGGAACATTCAGTACTTC
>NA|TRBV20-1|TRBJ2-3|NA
CSAPSPADSTDTQYF
TGCAGTGCTCCCTCTCCGGCGGACTCCACAGATACGCAGTATTTT
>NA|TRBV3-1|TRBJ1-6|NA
CASSQYRDPGNSPLHF
TGTGCCAGCAGCCAATACAGGGACCCTGGGAATTCACCCCTCCACTTT